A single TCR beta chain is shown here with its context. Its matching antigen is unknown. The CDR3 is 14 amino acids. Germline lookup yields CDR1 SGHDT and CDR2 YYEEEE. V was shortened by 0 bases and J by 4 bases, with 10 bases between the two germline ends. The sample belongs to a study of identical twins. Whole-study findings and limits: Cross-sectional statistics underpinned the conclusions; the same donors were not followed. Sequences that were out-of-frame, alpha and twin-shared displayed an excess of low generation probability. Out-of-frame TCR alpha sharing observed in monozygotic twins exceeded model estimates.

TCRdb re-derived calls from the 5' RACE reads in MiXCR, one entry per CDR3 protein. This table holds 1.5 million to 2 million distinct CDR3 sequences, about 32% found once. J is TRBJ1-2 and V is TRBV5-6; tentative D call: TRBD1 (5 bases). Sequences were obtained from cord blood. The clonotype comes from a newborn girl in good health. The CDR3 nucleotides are TGTGCCAGCAGCTTGGTTGGGGCGACCTATGGCTACACCTTC. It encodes CASSLVGATYGYTF.